This T cell receptor (beta chain) was obtained from a study of beta chain features in type 1 diabetes (dated by TCRdb to between 2018 and 2020). Context from the whole study: No differences in mean age, gender distribution, total cell number or subset yield were found between patients and healthy donors. In the study, TCRB repertoires of sorted circulating CD4+ T cell subsets from recently diagnosed type 1 diabetes patients were compared with those of matched healthy donors. Regulatory and stem cell-like memory subsets were isolated from only 8 patients and roughly eight healthy donors, whereas naive and central memory subsets came from all 30 or so donors. A total of some 110 million sorted cells were examined across all samples, and a strong correlation was observed between cell number per subset and RNA yield.

The research as a whole found: At VDJ recombination sites, patients with type 1 diabetes made fewer insertions and deleted more nucleotides, a pattern implying thymic rearrangement abnormalities. Type 1 diabetes patients showed a moderate but significant shortening of TCRB CDR3 length in all four CD4+ subsets. PCR may preferentially amplify shorter templates, but because patient and control samples were amplified and corrected together, any resulting skew would affect both groups equally. Sequencing cDNA rather than genomic DNA could over-represent highly expressing activated cells, although activation and CD3 levels did not differ between groups. Only small numbers of individuals were included in the HLA sub-analyses, which left unresolved whether HLA type had any influence on TCRB rearrangement. Naive, central memory and regulatory TCRB repertoires appeared to be more alike among patients than among healthy donors.

The entire isolated RNA was reverse transcribed using the High Capacity cDNA Reverse Transcription Kit, and thus expressed TCRB transcripts were sequenced. Naive, central memory and regulatory T cell samples underwent deep immunoSEQ sequencing, averaging roughly 3.5 million total reads per sample. Sorted cells were lysed in RLT buffer, and RNA was extracted using DNase-treated RNeasy Micro or Mini kits according to cell number. Each cell subset was processed on its own to prevent cross-contamination, while patient and healthy donor samples were processed together. TCRB sequences were amplified from cDNA with the immunoSEQ multiplex PCR, producing 87-bp fragments spanning the CDR3 region. Sequencing of the amplicons was performed on the Illumina HiSeq platform. The study's processing was this. PCR bias was computationally corrected using synthetic template baselines, reads within Hamming distance 2 were collapsed, and singletons that could not be merged were discarded. Reads were aligned to IMGT to assign V, D and J genes, CDR3 length, and insertions or deletions at six rearrangement sites. Clonotype counts were normalized to sorted cell number within each subset before computing true diversity and Gini coefficients with the tcR R package. The overlap coefficient, calculated on TCRB nucleotide sequences, was used to measure repertoire sharing. Out-of-frame TCRB sequences from naive cells were analyzed to stand in for the pre-selection repertoire. TCRdb took this table from immuneACCESS and kept in-frame rearrangements with V and J called. Such tables lack part of the clones; where checked against another copy, unresolved V genes explain under half of the gap, and the rest is unexplained. The V and J calls and clone size are taken from that table; D and trimming were inferred from the DNA. Here the sample has more than 250,000 clones; about 24% occur a single time. The ten largest account for roughly 0.011% of the sample.

A single peripheral blood draw of approximately 100 mL on average was collected from each donor into heparinised tubes. A BD FACSAria II and a panel including CD45RO, CCR7, CD25, CD127, CD95 and CD27 were used to sort naive, central memory, regulatory and stem cell-like memory CD4+ T cells. All sorted populations exceeded 95% purity. PBMCs were isolated right away by Lymphoprep density gradient centrifugation and were stained directly, without culture. To minimize batch effects, samples were stained and sorted in pairs, one healthy donor with one patient per experiment. This clone was detected a few times. The antigen this receptor binds is unknown. No DNA is shown, since the ends of the CDR3 on it are uncertain; the CDR3 is the one TCRdb lists. The CDR3 runs 15 residues from the cysteine to the phenylalanine. Looking up the germline V gene yields CDR1 SGDLS and CDR2 YYNGEE.

The receptor was isolated from a woman aged 25-40 years with type 1 diabetes. Sequencing input: naive CD4+ T cells from blood. In the paper's terms, the cell subset or site label means: true naive CD4+ T cells. The sequence is built from TRBV9 and TRBJ1-2; the DNA was not used to check the table's D call, TRBD1. The CDR3 reads CASSVGVGSLVPLTF.